Listed below are T cell receptor beta chains from one sample, sequenced in a study of CD8+CD57+ T cells in acquired aplastic anemia. TCRdb called the reads again in MiXCR, with one record for every CDR3 protein. The sample shows around 170,000 distinct CDR3 sequences, 60% to 70% of them seen only once. Sequencing was done on a sample of sorted CD4+, CD8+, or CD8+CD57+ T cells (not recorded which) from PBMCs. The source is a human donor in good health. The CDR3 runs from the conserved cysteine through the conserved F or W. D genes are given only for firm matches. Size is stated for part of the rows, as once, few or many counts, or as a class when the clone is expanded.

>few|TRBV28|TRBJ2-6|NA
CASSLHHGTGANVLTF
TGTGCCAGCAGTTTACATCACGGCACTGGGGCCAACGTCCTGACTTTC
>few|TRBV13|TRBJ1-1|TRBD1
CASSQDRVMNTEAFF
TGTGCCAGCAGCCAAGACAGGGTCATGAACACTGAAGCTTTCTTT
>NA|TRBV2|TRBJ2-5|TRBD2
CASKTSGGVQETQYF
TGTGCCAGCAAAACTAGCGGGGGGGTCCAAGAGACCCAGTACTTC
>NA|TRBV11-1|TRBJ2-7|NA
CASSLALGQSYEQYF
TGTGCCAGCAGCTTAGCGCTGGGACAAAGCTACGAGCAGTACTTC
>NA|TRBV7-2|TRBJ1-2|NA
CASSLDLSPYGYTF
TGTGCCAGCAGCTTAGACCTATCTCCCTATGGCTACACCTTC
>NA|TRBV15|TRBJ2-1|NA
CATSRDRGQYNEQFF
TGTGCCACCAGCAGAGATCGAGGACAGTACAATGAGCAGTTCTTC
>NA|TRBV7-9|TRBJ2-3|NA
CASSSERTTDTQYF
TGCGCCAGCAGCTCCGAGCGGACCACAGATACGCAGTATTTT
>NA|TRBV19|TRBJ2-6|NA
CASSIAAPGANVLTF
TGTGCCAGTAGTATAGCAGCACCTGGGGCCAACGTCCTGACTTTC
>few|TRBV30|TRBJ2-3|TRBD2
CAWSQLAGQDTQYF
TGTGCCTGGAGTCAACTAGCGGGACAAGATACGCAGTATTTT
>NA|TRBV29-1|TRBJ2-1|NA
CSHSGLEQFF
TGCAGCCACAGCGGGCTTGAGCAGTTCTTC
>NA|TRBV2|TRBJ2-5|TRBD1
CASQADRDGRSETQYF
TGTGCCAGCCAGGCTGACAGGGATGGACGGTCGGAGACCCAGTACTTC
>NA|TRBV5-1|TRBJ1-4|NA
CASSLMGANEKLFF
TGCGCCAGCAGCTTAATGGGGGCTAATGAAAAACTGTTTTTT
>NA|TRBV7-2|TRBJ2-7|NA
CASSFTGPEQYF
TGTGCCAGCAGCTTCACAGGTCCCGAGCAGTACTTC
>NA|TRBV30|TRBJ2-1|NA
CAWSVGGLSYNEQFF
TGTGCCTGGAGTGTCGGCGGACTGTCCTACAATGAGCAGTTCTTC
>NA|TRBV5-4|TRBJ2-2|NA
CASSFGVGEQYFGELFF
NA
>NA|TRBV6-1|TRBJ2-7|NA
CASSVDLREQYF
TGTGCTAGCAGTGTCGACCTGAGAGAGCAGTACTTC
>once|TRBV10-3|TRBJ1-2|NA
CAISEGDRSHGYTF
TGTGCCATCAGTGAAGGAGACAGGAGCCATGGCTACACCTTC
>few|TRBV7-2|TRBJ2-7|NA
CASSPLDGYEQYF
TGTGCCAGCAGCCCACTGGACGGCTACGAGCAGTACTTC
>many|TRBV7-8|TRBJ2-3|TRBD2
CASSPRLAGDTQYF
TGTGCCAGCAGCCCCCGACTAGCGGGAGATACGCAGTATTTT
>NA|TRBV19|TRBJ2-1|NA
CASSIDHAGRGFGEFF
TGTGCCAGTAGTATAGATCATGCGGGGCGAGGATTTGGGGAGTTCTTC
>NA|TRBV7-2|TRBJ2-7|TRBD2
CASSFLGLAGVGRRNEQYF
TGTGCCAGCAGCTTCTTGGGACTAGCGGGAGTAGGTCGTCGGAACGAGCAGTACTTC
>NA|TRBV7-6|TRBJ1-6|NA
CASSLSSTNNSPLHF
TGTGCCAGCAGCCTCAGTAGCACAAATAATTCACCCCTCCACTTT
>NA|TRBV19|TRBJ1-5|NA
CASSIYSGDQPQHF
TGTGCCAGTAGTATCTATTCAGGGGACCAGCCCCAGCATTTT
>NA|TRBV20-1|TRBJ1-5|NA
CSARGGAANNQPQHF
TGCAGTGCTAGGGGAGGGGCGGCTAACAATCAGCCCCAGCATTTT
>many|TRBV11-2|TRBJ1-1|NA
CASSLFSGNTEAFF
TGCGCCAGCAGCTTGTTCTCAGGGAACACTGAAGCTTTCTTT
>NA|TRBV25-1|TRBJ2-2|TRBD1
CASSVGQGAGTGELFF
TGTGCCAGCAGTGTCGGACAGGGGGCAGGCACCGGGGAGCTGTTTTTT
>NA|TRBV19|TRBJ2-3|TRBD2
CASSPSGGGTDTQYF
TGTGCCAGTAGTCCCTCGGGAGGCGGGACAGATACGCAGTATTTT
>NA|TRBV7-9|TRBJ1-2|NA
CASSFSDYGYTF
TGTGCCAGCAGCTTCTCGGATTATGGCTACACCTTC
>few|TRBV7-8|TRBJ2-5|TRBD2
CASSLSSGVGETQYF
TGTGCCAGCAGCTTGTCTAGCGGGGTAGGGGAGACCCAGTACTTC
>NA|TRBV24-1|TRBJ1-5|NA
CASRVDQPQHF
TGTGCCAGCAGGGTCGATCAGCCCCAGCATTTT
>many|TRBV5-8|TRBJ2-7|TRBD2
CASRDRLAGGNEQYF
TGTGCCAGCAGGGACCGACTAGCGGGAGGGAACGAGCAGTACTTC
>NA|TRBV2|TRBJ2-5|TRBD2
CASSLVPSGVQETQYF
TGTGCCAGCAGCTTAGTCCCTAGCGGGGTCCAAGAGACCCAGTACTTC
>NA|TRBV3-1|TRBJ1-1|NA
CASSQDGIGTNTEAFF
TGTGCCAGCAGCCAAGATGGTATAGGGACGAACACTGAAGCTTTCTTT
>NA|TRBV7-6|TRBJ2-2|NA
CASSLALGSTGELFF
TGTGCCAGCAGCTTAGCTTTAGGTTCCACCGGGGAGCTGTTTTTT
>NA|TRBV12-3/TRBV12-4|TRBJ2-3|NA
CASGFTDTQYF
TGTGCCAGCGGGTTCACAGATACGCAGTATTTT
>once|TRBV2|TRBJ1-2|NA
CASSAPSNFLPF
TGTGCCAGCAGTGCTCCATCTAACTTTCTCCCCTTC
>few|TRBV5-1|TRBJ2-7|NA
CASSPNFPGEDEQYF
TGCGCCAGCAGCCCCAATTTCCCAGGGGAGGACGAGCAGTACTTC
>NA|TRBV20-1|TRBJ2-5|NA
CSAWGSTVQETQYF
TGCAGTGCTTGGGGTTCGACAGTGCAAGAGACCCAGTACTTC
>NA|TRBV12-5|TRBJ2-1|TRBD1
CASGSGGQGAYNEQFF
TGTGCTAGTGGTTCGGGTGGACAGGGGGCCTACAATGAGCAGTTCTTC
>once|TRBV19|TRBJ1-2|NA
CASSLQGLHGYTF
TGTGCCAGTAGTTTGCAGGGTCTACATGGCTACACCTTC
>NA|TRBV9|TRBJ2-2|NA
CASSVAPDPNTGELFF
TGTGCCAGCAGCGTAGCTCCCGATCCGAACACCGGGGAGCTGTTTTTT
>NA|TRBV25-1|TRBJ2-6|NA
CASSSYNRNSGANVLTF
TGTGCCAGCAGCTCTTATAACAGGAACTCTGGGGCCAACGTCCTGACTTTC
>NA|TRBV7-2|TRBJ2-1|NA
CASTVRTNNEQFF
TGTGCCAGCACCGTAAGGACTAACAATGAGCAGTTCTTC
>many|TRBV19|TRBJ1-2|NA
CASSIKGYGYTF
TGTGCCAGTAGTATCAAAGGCTATGGCTACACCTTC
>NA|TRBV29-1|TRBJ2-5|TRBD1
CSAVLGRGSETQYF
TGCAGCGCCGTTCTGGGCAGGGGGTCAGAGACCCAGTACTTC